This record covers a single T cell receptor beta chain. Its antigen is still unknown. CDR1 and CDR2 from the germline V gene are MNHEY and SMNVEV (reference sequence). The CDR3 runs to 18 residues. This record comes from a study of T cells expressing NK-cell markers. The study, taken as a whole, reports: Six donors carried dominant NKG2C+ clonotypes that made up roughly 1.0-7.5% of their CD8+ T cells.

From its re-call of the 5' RACE reads, TCRdb lists each CDR3 protein once, without DNA. This table holds around 100,000 distinct CDR3 sequences. The V gene is TRBV27, the J gene TRBJ2-2; TCRdb proposes TRBD1, but this gene call is untestable without DNA. The sequence derives from a woman between 18 and 75 years old in good health. Sequences were obtained from blood T cells: a sorted CD56 or NKG2C T cell subset, CD4+ or CD8+ T cells, or bulk PBMC T cells (not recorded which). The CDR3 sequence is CASSLEGVGRGITGELFF.